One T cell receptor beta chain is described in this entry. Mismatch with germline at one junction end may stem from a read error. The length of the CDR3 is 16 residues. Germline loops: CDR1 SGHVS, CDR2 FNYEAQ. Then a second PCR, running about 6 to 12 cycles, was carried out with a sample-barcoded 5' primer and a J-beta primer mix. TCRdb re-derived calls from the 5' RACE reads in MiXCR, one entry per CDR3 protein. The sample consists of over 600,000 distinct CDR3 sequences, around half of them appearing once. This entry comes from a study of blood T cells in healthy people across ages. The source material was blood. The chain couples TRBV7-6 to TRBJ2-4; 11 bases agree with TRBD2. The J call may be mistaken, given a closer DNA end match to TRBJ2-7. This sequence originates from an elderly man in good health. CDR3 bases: TGTGCCTGCAGCCCTCGGTACACTAGCGGGGGCTACGAGCAGTACTTC. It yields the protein CACSPRYTSGGYEQYF.